Listed here is a single T cell receptor beta chain. This record belongs to a study of shared clonotypes between healthy human individuals. The protocol was immunoSEQ multiplex PCR, while the TCRdb copy is restricted to in-frame clones and leaves out a portion. The table records 2 million to 2.5 million clones, approximately 93% of them present only once. Unmatched junction bases numbered 2, after V lost 5 bases and J lost 7 bases. The V gene's germline CDR1 is SEHNR and CDR2 FQNEAQ (reference sequence). The CDR3 consists of 12 residues. The sample taken for sequencing was naive CD4+ T cells from PBMCs. As to subset: CD45RA+ positively selected. This clonotype was sampled from a man in his late teens or twenties in good health. Some clones in this sample may be carry-over from other donors' samples. J is TRBJ2-4 and V is TRBV7-9; TRBD1 agrees at 7 bases. The chain's CDR3 is CASSVDRNIQYF. CDR3 nucleotide sequence: TGTGCCAGCAGCGTGGACAGGAACATTCAGTACTTC.